Shown below are 3 T cell receptor beta chains from a single sample sequenced in a study of molecular identifiers for immune sequencing clone quantification. MiXCR was run by TCRdb on the PCR reads, yielding one entry per CDR3 protein. The sample lists about 12,000 distinct CDR3 sequences, around 19% occurring once. The specimen was naive CD8+ T cells from blood, with Jurkat cell RNA spiked in. Indicated subset: FACS-sorted CD8+CD4-CCR7+CD45RA+ naive T cells. The receptors come from a human donor in good health. Some libraries in this study had Jurkat cell RNA spiked in.

In regard to this clonotype: Germline and junction disagree at one end, which may indicate a read error. This rearrangement joins TRBV7-9 to TRBJ1-1, with D uncertain. CDR3 length: 13 amino acids. Germline values: CDR1 SEHNR, CDR2 FQNEAQ (reference sequence). CDR3 protein: CASSLDPYTEASF. The CDR3 nucleotides are TGTGCCAGCAGCTTAGACCCGTACACTGAAGCTTCCTTT.

This clonotype appeared a few times. This may be a read error: a much more frequent sequence differs by one nucleotide. This chain connects TRBV7-9 to TRBJ1-2; D uncertain. Germline assignment: CDR1 SEHNR and CDR2 FQNEAQ (reference sequence). V was trimmed by 5 bases and J by 4 bases, leaving 14 bases between them. The CDR3 covers 14 residues. The DNA of the CDR3 is TGTGCCAGCAGCCCGATTTTGGCACCCTATGGCTACACCTTC. The encoded protein is CASSPILAPYGYTF.

This clonotype was counted at least ten times. V gene TRBV19 combines with J gene TRBJ2-3; 8 positions agree with TRBD2. Germline V gene lookup returns CDR1 LNHDA and CDR2 SQIVND (reference sequence). The V gene end was trimmed by 3 bases and the J gene end by 0 bases; junction bases not matched to a gene: 2. The CDR3 loop spans 15 amino acids. The CDR3 DNA reads TGTGCCAGTAGTATGCTAGCGGGTAGCACAGATACGCAGTATTTT. Translating gives CASSMLAGSTDTQYF.